This is a list of T cell receptor beta chains from one sample in a study of regulatory T cells in long-lasting Graves disease. In TCRdb, the multiplex PCR reads were re-called with MiXCR into one record per CDR3 protein. Of about 470,000 distinct CDR3 sequences listed, 15% were seen once; the top ten hold around 17%. These data were likewise used in another study, on T cells in Graves' hyperthyroidism and ophthalmopathy.

Here the sequenced sample was peripheral blood mononuclear cells (PBMCs), taken at new diagnosis, from a patient treated with antithyroid drugs. The receptors were gathered from a woman aged 30 to 39 with Graves disease. CDR3s include the opening cysteine and the closing phenylalanine or tryptophan. D genes are given only for firm matches. Size tells how often a clone was seen (once, few, many) or the class of an expanded clone, and some rows leave it out.

DNA | CDR3 | V | D | size | J
TGTGCCATCAGTCCCGGGACAGGGGGACAGCCCCAGCATTTT | CAISPGTGGQPQHF | TRBV10-3 | TRBD1 | . | TRBJ1-5
TGTGCCAGCGGCCCGACTAGCGGGAGCCACAATGAGCAGTTCTTC | CASGPTSGSHNEQFF | TRBV7-2 | TRBD2 | . | TRBJ2-1
TGTGCCAGCAGTGCGACAGTCTATGGCTACACCTTC | CASSATVYGYTF | TRBV28 | . | many | TRBJ1-2
TGTGCCAGCAGCTTAGGCTGGCGGGAGTACCAAGAGACCCAGTACTTC | CASSLGWREYQETQYF | TRBV11-3 | TRBD2 | few | TRBJ2-5
TGTGCCAGCTCACCTGCTGGGATTGGAAACACCATATATTTT | CASSPAGIGNTIYF | TRBV18 | . | many | TRBJ1-3
TGTGCCAGCAGCCGGGACAGGGGCCTAGCGAATGAGCAGTTCTTC | CASSRDRGLANEQFF | TRBV7-8 | TRBD1 | many | TRBJ2-1
TGTGCCAGCAGCCAAGGGCTAGCGGAGATCCAAGAGACCCAGTACTTC | CASSQGLAEIQETQYF | TRBV3-1 | TRBD2 | few | TRBJ2-5
TGTGCCAGCAGCTTGCGCACGAATACGCAGTATTTT | CASSLRTNTQYF | TRBV5-6 | . | many | TRBJ2-3
TGCAGCGTTGTGGGACAGCATGGCTACACCTTC | CSVVGQHGYTF | TRBV29-1 | TRBD1 | many | TRBJ1-2
TGTGCCAGCAGTTACTCGATAGGCAGTAGAGCGGGAGACTACGAGCAGTACTTC | CASSYSIGSRAGDYEQYF | TRBV6-5 | TRBD2 | . | TRBJ2-7
TGTGCCAGCAGCTGGGGACTAGGGGAGAACACCGGGGAGCTGTTTTTT | CASSWGLGENTGELFF | TRBV28 | TRBD2 | many | TRBJ2-2
TGTGCCAGCAGCTTAGCGACTCGGCAGACCATGAACACTGAAGCTTTCTTT | CASSLATRQTMNTEAFF | TRBV7-8 | . | many | TRBJ1-1
TGTGCCAGCAGCTTAGCGACAGGGGGCTACGAGCAGTACTTC | CASSLATGGYEQYF | TRBV11-2 | TRBD1 | many | TRBJ2-7
TGCGCCAGCAGCTCCACTAGCGGCCAAGAGACCCAGTACTTC | CASSSTSGQETQYF | TRBV5-1 | TRBD2 | many | TRBJ2-5
TGCAGTGCTAGGTTCGCAGGGTCCTACAATGAGCAGTTCTTC | CSARFAGSYNEQFF | TRBV20-1 | . | many | TRBJ2-1
TGTGCCAGCAGGGGCGCAGGTGTACGCAATGAGCAGTTCTTC | CASRGAGVRNEQFF | TRBV9 | . | many | TRBJ2-1
TGTGCCTGGCTGGGGAGGGGCACTCATCCCTACGAGCAGTACTTC | CAWLGRGTHPYEQYF | TRBV30 | TRBD2 | many | TRBJ2-7
TGTGCCAGCAGCTTAGTGGCCATAGGGGAAATTGGCATTCAGTACTTC | CASSLVAIGEIGIQYF | TRBV7-9 | . | few | TRBJ2-4
TGTGCCAGCAGCCAAGATGTTGGCAATGAGCAGTTCTTC | CASSQDVGNEQFF | TRBV3-1 | . | many | TRBJ2-1
TGTGCCAGCAGCTTAAACGGGGTGACTAGCGGGATGGAGACCCAGTACTTC | CASSLNGVTSGMETQYF | TRBV7-2 | TRBD2 | many | TRBJ2-5
TGTGCCAGCAGCCGAAGGACAGGCGATGGAGCTTTCTTT | CASSRRTGDGAFF | TRBV11-2 | TRBD1 | many | TRBJ1-1
TGTGCCAGCAGTTACTCGGAAACAGATACGCAGTATTTT | CASSYSETDTQYF | TRBV6-5 | . | many | TRBJ2-3
TGTGCCAGCAGTTCTATCTCCCTCTACGAGCAGTACTTC | CASSSISLYEQYF | TRBV27 | . | many | TRBJ2-7
TGTGCCAGTGCCAAAGGGCTGGGACAGGGAAGTGAAAAACTGTTTTTT | CASAKGLGQGSEKLFF | TRBV19 | TRBD1 | . | TRBJ1-4
TGCGCCAGCAGCCGCGACTGGACAGACAATGAGCAGTTCTTC | CASSRDWTDNEQFF | TRBV5-1 | . | few | TRBJ2-1
TGCGCCAGCAGCCAAGCCCTACTCCAACGACAGCCCCAGCATTTT | CASSQALLQRQPQHF | TRBV4-1 | . | . | TRBJ1-5
TGTGCCAGCAGCCCGACAGTAAACACCGGGGAGCTGTTTTTT | CASSPTVNTGELFF | TRBV5-1 | . | many | TRBJ2-2
TGTGCCAGTAGTACGGCCCCGGGAACTGAAGCTTTCTTT | CASSTAPGTEAFF | TRBV19 | . | . | TRBJ1-1